The 8 T cell receptor beta chains below come from one sample, sequenced in a study of blood T cell repertoires in COVID-19. Some clones are missing from TCRdb's copy, which holds only in-frame ones; the method was immunoSEQ multiplex PCR. In the table there are roughly 70,000 clones, 80% to 95% of which are singletons. The sample comprised peripheral blood. These receptors originate from a human donor with active COVID-19. The donor label of this sample is uncertain.

The chain employs TRBV10-3 and TRBJ2-7; 10 nucleotides line up with TRBD2. CDR1 is ENHRY and CDR2 is SYGVKD in the germline V gene. The CDR3 runs 14 residues. J gave up 5 bases and V 6 bases, and 7 bases lay outside the gene matches. The chain's CDR3 is CAISDGTSADEQYF. CDR3 bases: TGTGCCATCAGCGATGGGACTAGCGCTGACGAGCAGTACTTC.

The CDR3 DNA sequence: TGTGCCAGCAGGCAGGGGTACACAACTGAAGCTTTCTTT. Protein product: CASRQGYTTEAFF. The rearrangement uses TRBV6-5 and TRBJ1-1; tentative D call: TRBD1 (6 bases). V was pared by 6 bases and J by 5 bases, with 13 bases between. Per the germline V gene, CDR1 is MNHEY and CDR2 is SVGAGI. The CDR3 extends over 13 amino acids.

This clone was counted once. The V gene is TRBV28, the J gene TRBJ1-2; TRBD1 matches at 7 bases. The CDR3 has 14 amino acids. Germline CDR1 MDHEN, CDR2 SYDVKM. V lost 6 bases to trimming and J lost 3 bases; unmatched junction nucleotides: 7. The CDR3 coding sequence is TGTGCCAGCAGCCCCCGGGACAGCTACTATGGCTACACCTTC. This encodes CASSPRDSYYGYTF.

The rearrangement links TRBV10-1 to TRBJ2-2; D may be TRBD1 (7 bases). This CDR3 has 15 residues. Trimming shortened V by 2 bases and J by 5 bases, and 12 bases separated the two germline ends. CDR1 is WNHNN, CDR2 SYGVQD, per germline (reference sequence). CDR3: CASSERQGGTGELFF. DNA of the CDR3: TGCGCCAGCAGTGAGAGGCAGGGGGGTACCGGGGAGCTGTTTTTT.

The J gene is TRBJ2-2, the V gene TRBV5-6, with D perhaps matching TRBD1 (5 bases). The germline gives CDR1 SGHDT, CDR2 YYEEEE. The CDR3 length is 14 residues. The V end was cut by 2 bases, the J end by 1 base, with 6 bases between. For the CDR3, the DNA is TGTGCCAGCAGCTTAGGACAGAACACCGGGGAGCTGTTTTTT. This gives the protein CASSLGQNTGELFF.

This clone was seen a single time. The V gene is TRBV20-1, the J gene TRBJ1-2; D remains unclear. The CDR3 runs to 10 residues. CDR1 and CDR2 from the germline V gene are DFQATT and SNEGSKA (reference sequence). Trimming took 3 bases from V and 5 from J, leaving 4 bases between them. CDR3 coding DNA: TGCAGTGCTAGGGAGTATGGCTACACCTTC. It yields the protein CSAREYGYTF.

The rearrangement uses TRBV9 and TRBJ1-1, with a weak D call TRBD1 (6 bases). Germline V gene lookup returns CDR1 SGDLS and CDR2 YYNGEE. The V end lost 0 bases, the J end lost 4 bases, and 13 bases lay between the germline ends. The CDR3 length is 15 residues. CDR3 residues: CASSVGQGRGTEAFF. DNA for the CDR3: TGTGCCAGCAGCGTAGGTCAGGGGAGAGGCACTGAAGCTTTCTTT. Full variable domain (rest looked up from reference TRBV9 and TRBJ1-1): DSGVTQTPKHLITATGQRVTLRCSPRSGDLSVYWYQQSLDQGLQFLIQYYNGEERAKGNILERFSAQQFPDLHSELNLSSLELGDSALYFCASSVGQGRGTEAFFGQGTRLTVV.

Here the CDR3 reads CASSGRTLRNTEAFF. CDR3 bases: TGTGCCAGCAGTGGCCGGACACTACGGAACACTGAAGCTTTCTTT. The chain joins TRBV27 to TRBJ1-1, with TRBD1 as a possible D gene (5 bases). CDR3 length: 15 amino acids. Trimming left V 5 bases short and J 1 base short, with 14 bases between. In germline, CDR1 is MNHEY, CDR2 SMNVEV (reference sequence).